This TCR beta chain derives from a study of PD-L1 blockade in urothelial cancer. Study summary: Patients arrived having already received 0 to 3 prior chemotherapy regimens. At 6 weeks and at 3 weeks (second dose) after treatment start, blood was analyzed.

In regard to this clone: Antigen: not known.

Study-level points and caveats: The study found that durable-benefit patients expanded tumor-associated blood clones more at 3 weeks.

This CDR3 is 20 amino acids long. Per germline, CDR1 SGDLS and CDR2 YYNGEE. The trim removed 2 bases at V and 1 base at J, leaving 14 bases unmatched. Repertoires were generated with immunoSEQ multiplex PCR, while TCRdb's copy carries only in-frame clones and drops some. The data hold approximately 32,000 clones, with 75% to 85% observed a single time. The chain combines TRBV9 with TRBJ2-6; 8 nucleotides align to TRBD1. The TCR was taken from a man aged 55 to 69 with urothelial cancer. This specimen consisted of PBMCs, obtained around atezolizumab (anti-PD-L1) treatment. The CDR3 nucleotides read TGTGCCAGCAGCGTCGCGCGGAGACAGGGGTTGAGGTCTGGGGCCAACGTCCTGACTTTC. Translated, it gives CASSVARRQGLRSGANVLTF.